Below are 11 T cell receptor beta chains sequenced from a single sample in a study of CD8+CD57+ T cells in acquired aplastic anemia (dated by TCRdb to 2016 to 2019). Sequencing was carried out with an Illumina HiSeq 2000. Genomic DNA served as template for TCR beta VDJ combination and CDR3 sequence profiling. Using fastp at Q25 and MiXCR, TCRdb reprocessed the public reads and kept productive beta chains. Under each unique CDR3 protein, matching rows form one entry showing the most common genes and DNA. The sample yields over 40,000 distinct CDR3 sequences; roughly three fifths were counted once. In total, the top ten clones hold about 60% of the sample. Flow cytometry had shown CD8+CD57+ cell expansion in the patients selected for sequencing. The specimen was sorted CD4+, CD8+, or CD8+CD57+ T cells (not recorded which) from PBMCs. The receptors come from a human donor with aplastic anemia.

The V gene is TRBV30, the J gene TRBJ1-2, with D perhaps matching TRBD1 (6 bases). The CDR3 runs 12 residues. Germline lookup yields CDR1 GTSNPN and CDR2 SVGIG (reference sequence). The V end lost 0 bases, the J end lost 10 bases, and 12 bases lay between the germline ends. The CDR3 nucleotides are TGTGCCTGGAGTGTACAGGGTAATGACTACACCTTC. It is translated as CAWSVQGNDYTF.

V is TRBV20-1 and J is TRBJ1-2; 9 bases are shared with TRBD1. Germline CDR1 DFQATT, CDR2 SNEGSKA (reference sequence). The CDR3 has 13 amino acids. Trimming cost V 5 bases and J 6 bases; bases outside gene matches: 7. CDR3 in amino acids: CSASLDRGDGYTF. The CDR3 DNA reads as TGCAGTGCTTCTCTAGACAGGGGGGATGGCTACACCTTC.

The CDR3 loop reads CASRGDWNYEQYF. CDR3 bases: TGTGCCAGCAGGGGGGACTGGAACTACGAGCAGTACTTC. The rearrangement uses TRBV6-1 and TRBJ2-7; D may be TRBD2 (6 bases). CDR1 is MNHNS, CDR2 SASEGT, per germline. The CDR3 is made up of 13 amino acids. The V gene lost 6 bases and the J gene lost 3 bases, with 12 bases spanning the gap.

Ten or more counts support this clonotype. As DNA, the CDR3 is TGTGCCAGCAGTGAATTCGGCGGTGTTTATGGCTACACCTTC. Amino acid sequence: CASSEFGGVYGYTF. The chain is built from TRBV6-1 and TRBJ1-2; D gene ambiguous. Trimming stripped 2 bases from V and 5 bases from J, with 12 bases between. This CDR3 is 14 amino acids long. Germline loops: CDR1 MNHNS, CDR2 SASEGT.

The chain carries TRBV10-3 and TRBJ2-5; 10 nucleotides align to TRBD1. This CDR3 has 14 residues. V was pared by 10 bases and J by 4 bases, with 9 bases of the junction left unmatched. Looked up from germline, CDR1 is ENHRY and CDR2 is SYGVKD. In nucleotides, the CDR3 is TGTGCCAGCTCCGGGACAGGGGAGGGAGAGACCCAGTACTTC. Residues: CASSGTGEGETQYF.

This chain connects TRBV20-1 to TRBJ2-5; D is possibly TRBD1 or TRBD2 (6 bases each). This CDR3 comprises 14 residues. CDR1 and CDR2 (germline): DFQATT, SNEGSKA (reference sequence). V was clipped by 6 bases and J by 1 base, with 15 bases between them. The CDR3 DNA is TGCAGTGCAGCTAGCGACAGGCCCCAAGAGACCCAGTACTTC. Translation gives CSAASDRPQETQYF.

This CDR3 reads CASSGRGQSSGNTIYF. CDR3 nucleotide sequence: TGTGCCAGCAGTGGTCGAGGACAAAGCTCTGGAAACACCATATATTTT. The V and J genes are TRBV6-4 and TRBJ1-3; tentative D call: TRBD1 (5 bases). Germline V lookup: CDR1 MRHNA, CDR2 SNTAGT. The V gene lost 4 bases and the J gene lost 0 bases, with 13 bases spanning the gap. The CDR3 extends over 16 amino acids.

The chain recombines TRBV5-1 with TRBJ1-2; D unresolved. The germline CDR1 and CDR2 sequences are SGHRS and YFSETQ. Trimming stripped 5 bases from V and 1 base from J, with 18 bases between. This CDR3 contains 16 residues. The CDR3, as DNA: TGCGCCAGCAGTGCAGGCTATCTTCGAGATAACTATGGCTACACCTTC. It codes for CASSAGYLRDNYGYTF.

This chain joins TRBV29-1 and TRBJ1-2, with D unclear. The length of the CDR3 is 10 residues. Per germline, CDR1 SQVTM and CDR2 ANQGSEA. Trimming removed 3 bases at V and 7 bases at J, with 6 bases between. The CDR3 region has the DNA TGCAGCGTTGACTCGGGTGGCTACACCTTC. Protein product: CSVDSGGYTF.

This clonotype was found once. This rearrangement joins TRBV20-1 to TRBJ2-7; D is ambiguous. Germline CDR1 and CDR2: DFQATT and SNEGSKA (reference sequence). V dropped 7 bases and J dropped 0 bases, with 16 bases sitting between them. This CDR3 region has 14 residues. Written as DNA, the CDR3 is TGCAGTGGGAAGACGAGCCCCGTCTCCTACGAGCAGTACTTC. The encoded protein is CSGKTSPVSYEQYF.

This clonotype was detected ten times or more. V usage is TRBV20-1 and J usage is TRBJ1-1; weak D call: TRBD1 (5 bases). The CDR3 length is 14 residues. Trimming left V 1 base short and J 6 bases short, with 15 bases between. The germline V gene has CDR1 DFQATT and CDR2 SNEGSKA (reference sequence). The CDR3 protein is CSARGARGWAEAFF. CDR3 coding DNA: TGCAGTGCTAGAGGGGCGCGGGGCTGGGCTGAAGCTTTCTTT.